Reported below is one T cell receptor beta chain. The antigen is unknown. This specimen comes from a study of OX40 agonist ivuxolimab in advanced cancers. At the level of the study: Cohort: approximately 79% men, mean age approximately 60, aged about 23 to 80.

Study-wide results and caveats: The mean number of expanded clones was higher in CD8+ T cells than in CD4+. Low normalized T-cell clonal expansion was additionally recorded for some nonresponders. In the expanded peripheral T cells, antigen specificity was never determined.

Profiling relied on immunoSEQ multiplex PCR, and the TCRdb table lists in-frame clones only, not all of them. The data show 65,000 to 70,000 clones, around 91% seen once. In germline, CDR1 is MNHEY, CDR2 SVGAGI. The germline V and J ends were trimmed by 5 bases and 11 bases, with 15 bases remaining between them. This CDR3 contains 12 residues. The material was CD4+ or CD8+ T cells sorted from blood, obtained in a trial of the OX40 agonist ivuxolimab. The clonotype originates from an adult with an advanced solid tumor such as melanoma, head and neck, liver or kidney cancer. The chain links TRBV6-5 to TRBJ1-1, with D tentatively TRBD1 (5 bases). The chain's CDR3 is CASSVTTGVAFF. CDR3 sequence (DNA): TGTGCCAGCAGTGTAACAACGGGGGTGGCTTTCTTT.